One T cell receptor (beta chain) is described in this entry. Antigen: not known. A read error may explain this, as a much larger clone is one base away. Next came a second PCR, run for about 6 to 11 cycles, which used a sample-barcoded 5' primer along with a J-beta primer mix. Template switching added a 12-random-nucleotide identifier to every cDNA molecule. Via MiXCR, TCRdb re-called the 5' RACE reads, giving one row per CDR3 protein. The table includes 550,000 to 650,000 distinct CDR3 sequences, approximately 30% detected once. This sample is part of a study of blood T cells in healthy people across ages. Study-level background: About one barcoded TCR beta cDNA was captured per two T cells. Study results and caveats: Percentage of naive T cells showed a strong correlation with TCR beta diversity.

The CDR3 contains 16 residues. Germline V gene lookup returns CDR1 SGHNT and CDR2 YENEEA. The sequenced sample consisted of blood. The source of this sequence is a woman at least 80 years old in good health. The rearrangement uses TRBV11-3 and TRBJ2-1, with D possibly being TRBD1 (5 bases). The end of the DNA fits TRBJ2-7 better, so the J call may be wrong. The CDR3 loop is CASSLVMSPGYNEQYF. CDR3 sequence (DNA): TGTGCCAGCAGCTTAGTTATGTCCCCAGGGTACAATGAGCAGTACTTC.